The sequence of this TCR beta chain was determined in a study of T cells expressing NK-cell markers. Study in general: Sorted CD3+CD56+NKG2C+, CD3+CD56+NKG2C- and CD3+CD56-NKG2C+ T-cell subsets were beta-chain profiled. Just one sequenced donor of eight was HCMV-seronegative, while seven were seropositive. Study-wide results and caveats: Leadership of the CD3+CD56-NKG2C+ fraction also belonged to these clonotypes in several donors. NKG2C+ dominant clonotypes from about 6 donors made up about 1.0-8% of CD8+ T cells.

Comment on this clonotype: Its antigen is currently unknown.

Germline-derived CDR1 and CDR2 are KGHSH and LQKENI. The CDR3 sequence is 13 residues long. From the 5' RACE reads, TCRdb lists one entry per CDR3 protein and no DNA. This table holds 350,000 to 450,000 distinct CDR3 sequences. Sequencing was performed on blood T cells: a sorted CD56 or NKG2C T cell subset, CD4+ or CD8+ T cells, or bulk PBMC T cells (not recorded which). The chain recombines TRBV18 with TRBJ2-7; TCRdb indicates TRBD1, and absent DNA this call remains unverified. This clonotype was obtained from a man aged 18 to 70 in good health. The CDR3 sequence is CASSPYRGYEQYF.